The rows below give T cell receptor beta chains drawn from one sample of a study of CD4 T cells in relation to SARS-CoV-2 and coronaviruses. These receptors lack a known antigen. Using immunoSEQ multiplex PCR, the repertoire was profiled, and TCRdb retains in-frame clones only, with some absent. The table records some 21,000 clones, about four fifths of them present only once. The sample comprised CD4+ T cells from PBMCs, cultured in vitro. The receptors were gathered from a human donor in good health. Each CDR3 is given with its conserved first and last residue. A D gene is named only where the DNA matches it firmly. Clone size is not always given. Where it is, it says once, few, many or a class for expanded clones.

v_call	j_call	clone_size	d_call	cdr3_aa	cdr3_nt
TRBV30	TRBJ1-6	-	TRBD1	CAWSVAGGRSPLHF	TGTGCCTGGAGTGTGGCAGGGGGAAGATCACCCCTCCACTTT
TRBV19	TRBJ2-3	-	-	CASSIDGKGGTDTQYF	TGTGCCAGTAGTATTGACGGGAAAGGGGGCACAGATACGCAGTATTTT
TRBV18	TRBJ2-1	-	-	CASSPGLPSYNEQFF	TGTGCCAGCTCACCCGGACTCCCCTCCTACAATGAGCAGTTCTTC
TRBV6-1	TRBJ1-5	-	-	CASSEAFNQPQHF	TGTGCCAGCAGTGAGGCCTTCAATCAGCCCCAGCATTTT
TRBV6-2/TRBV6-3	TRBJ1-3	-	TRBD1	CASSSGQGGQSTIYF	TGTGCCAGCAGTTCCGGACAGGGAGGACAATCCACCATATATTTT
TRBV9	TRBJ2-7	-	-	CASSVGPIAAHYEQYF	TGTGCCAGCAGCGTAGGTCCGATAGCGGCCCACTACGAGCAGTACTTC
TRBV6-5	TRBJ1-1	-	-	CASSMGNRASEAFF	TGTGCCAGCAGTATGGGAAACAGGGCCAGTGAAGCTTTCTTT
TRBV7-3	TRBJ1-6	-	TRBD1	CASSLGQNNSPLHF	TGTGCCAGCAGCTTGGGACAGAATAATTCACCCCTCCACTTT
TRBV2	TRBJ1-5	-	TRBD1	CASSEYGQGGQPQHF	TGTGCCAGCAGTGAATATGGACAGGGCGGTCAGCCCCAGCATTTT
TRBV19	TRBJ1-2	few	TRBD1	CASSTSYRGGYTF	TGTGCCAGTAGTACATCGTACAGGGGTGGCTACACCTTC
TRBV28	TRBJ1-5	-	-	CASSGGRGVVHF	TGTGCCAGCAGTGGGGGCCGCGGGGTGGTGCATTTT
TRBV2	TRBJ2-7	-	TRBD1	CASSVDRGNYEQYF	TGTGCCAGCAGTGTTGACAGGGGAAACTACGAGCAGTACTTC
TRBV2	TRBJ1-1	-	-	CASSDREDTEAFF	TGTGCCAGCAGCGATCGGGAGGACACTGAAGCTTTCTTT
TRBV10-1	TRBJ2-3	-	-	CASRVNLGSDTQYF	TGCGCCAGCAGGGTAAATCTCGGGAGTGATACGCAGTATTTT
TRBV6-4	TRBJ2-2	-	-	CASSELEAGELFF	TGTGCCAGCAGCGAGCTCGAGGCCGGGGAGCTGTTTTTT
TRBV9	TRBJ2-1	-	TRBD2	CASSVTGLAGSNEQFF	TGTGCCAGCAGCGTCACGGGACTAGCGGGGAGCAATGAGCAGTTCTTC
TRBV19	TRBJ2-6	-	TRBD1	CASSPGQGVSGANVLTF	TGTGCCAGTAGTCCAGGACAGGGAGTGTCTGGGGCCAACGTCCTGACTTTC
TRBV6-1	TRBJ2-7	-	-	CASSEVVRSYEQYF	TGTGCCAGCAGTGAAGTGGTCAGAAGCTACGAGCAGTACTTC
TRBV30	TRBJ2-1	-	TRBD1	CAWSGGGKRVFPYNEQFF	TGTGCCTGGAGTGGAGGGGGCAAAAGAGTTTTTCCCTACAATGAGCAGTTCTTC
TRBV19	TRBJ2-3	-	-	CASRQDRGSTDTQYF	TGTGCCAGCCGCCAGGACCGAGGGAGCACAGATACGCAGTATTTT
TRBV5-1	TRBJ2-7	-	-	CASSLQGHPSYEQYF	TGCGCCAGCAGCTTACAGGGACACCCCTCCTACGAGCAGTACTTC
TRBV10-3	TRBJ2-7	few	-	CAISNGNGDYEQYF	TGTGCCATCAGTAACGGCAACGGAGACTACGAGCAGTACTTC
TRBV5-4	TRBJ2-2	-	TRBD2	CASSPTSLGTGELFF	TGTGCCAGCAGCCCGACTAGCTTGGGCACCGGGGAGCTGTTTTTT
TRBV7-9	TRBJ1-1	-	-	CASSLATAAVTEAFF	TGTGCCAGCAGCTTAGCGACGGCAGCCGTGACTGAAGCTTTCTTT
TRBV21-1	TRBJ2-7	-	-	CASSRVGRLGCF	TGTGCCAGCAGCCGGGTGGGGAGGCTGGGGTGCTTC
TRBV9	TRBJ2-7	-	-	CASSVGGTDYEQYF	TGTGCCAGCAGCGTAGGGGGGACCGATTACGAGCAGTACTTC
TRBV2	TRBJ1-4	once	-	CASSEPQGRGTNEKLFF	TGTGCCAGCAGTGAACCGCAGGGGAGGGGGACTAATGAAAAACTGTTTTTT
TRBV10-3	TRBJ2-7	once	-	CAISASGVSSYEQYF	TGTGCCATCAGTGCCTCGGGGGTGAGCTCCTACGAGCAGTACTTC
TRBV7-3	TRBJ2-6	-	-	CASSPTVSGANVLTF	TGTGCCAGCAGCCCGACGGTCTCTGGGGCCAACGTCCTGACTTTC
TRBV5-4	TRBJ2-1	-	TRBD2	CASSLASSGPYNEQFF	TGTGCCAGCAGCTTGGCCTCTAGCGGGCCCTACAATGAGCAGTTCTTC
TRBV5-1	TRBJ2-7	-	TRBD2	CASSLLSSGDDSYEQYF	TGCGCCAGCAGCTTGCTGTCTAGCGGGGACGACTCCTACGAGCAGTACTTC
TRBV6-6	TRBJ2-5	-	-	CASSFPGYQETQYF	TGTGCCAGCAGTTTCCCAGGTTACCAAGAGACCCAGTACTTC
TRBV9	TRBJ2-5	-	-	CASSPGTAQETQYF	TGTGCCAGCAGCCCCGGGACGGCACAAGAGACCCAGTACTTC
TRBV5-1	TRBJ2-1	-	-	CASSSDSVINEQFF	TGCGCCAGCAGCTCGGACAGCGTCATCAATGAGCAGTTCTTC
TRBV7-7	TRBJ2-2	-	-	CASSLISNTGELFF	TGTGCCAGCAGCTTAATCTCGAACACCGGGGAGCTGTTTTTT
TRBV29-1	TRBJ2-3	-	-	CSVDRFTGTDTQYF	TGCAGCGTTGATCGCTTCACCGGCACAGATACGCAGTATTTT
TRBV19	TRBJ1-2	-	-	CASSEDVLYGYTF	TGTGCCAGTAGTGAGGACGTTCTCTATGGCTACACCTTC
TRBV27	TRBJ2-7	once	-	CASSPNGAYEQYF	TGTGCCAGCAGCCCAAACGGGGCCTACGAGCAGTACTTC
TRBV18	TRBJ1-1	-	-	CASSPPSENTEAFF	TGTGCCAGCTCACCACCTTCAGAGAACACTGAAGCTTTCTTT
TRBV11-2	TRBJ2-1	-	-	CASSLSLSSYNEQFF	TGTGCCAGCAGTTTAAGCCTAAGCTCCTACAATGAGCAGTTCTTC
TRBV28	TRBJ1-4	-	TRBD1	CASSKHGTGPSGSEKLFF	TGTGCCAGCTCGAAACACGGGACAGGGCCTAGCGGGAGTGAAAAACTGTTTTTT
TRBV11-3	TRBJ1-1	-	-	CASSKDQNTEAFF	TGTGCCAGCAGCAAGGACCAGAACACTGAAGCTTTCTTT
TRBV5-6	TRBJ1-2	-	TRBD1	CASGTGQGGRYGYTF	TGTGCCAGCGGAACGGGACAGGGGGGTCGGTATGGCTACACCTTC
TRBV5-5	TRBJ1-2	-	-	CASSQNSGDLYGYTF	TGTGCCAGCAGCCAAAACTCGGGAGACCTCTATGGCTACACCTTC
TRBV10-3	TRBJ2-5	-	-	CAISESILREGETQYF	TGTGCCATCAGTGAGTCGATTCTCCGGGAAGGGGAGACCCAGTACTTC
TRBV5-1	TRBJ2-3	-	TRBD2	CASSPVAGATTDTQYF	TGCGCCAGCAGCCCGGTAGCGGGAGCGACCACAGATACGCAGTATTTT
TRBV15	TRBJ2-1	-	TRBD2	CATSRVGTSRNEQFF	TGTGCCACCAGCAGAGTAGGGACTAGTCGGAATGAGCAGTTCTTC
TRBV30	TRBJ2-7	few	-	CACRTENSYEQYF	TGTGCCTGCCGGACGGAAAACTCCTACGAGCAGTACTTC
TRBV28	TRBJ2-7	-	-	CASRPGGVVYEQYF	TGTGCCAGCAGGCCCGGGGGTGTAGTCTACGAGCAGTACTTC
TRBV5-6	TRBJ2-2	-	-	CASSLVGGATGELFF	TGTGCCAGCAGCTTGGTGGGGGGCGCAACCGGGGAGCTGTTTTTT
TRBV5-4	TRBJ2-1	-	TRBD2	CASSHPTPAGALVDEQFF	TGTGCCAGCAGCCACCCCACGCCAGCGGGAGCCCTTGTGGATGAGCAGTTCTTC
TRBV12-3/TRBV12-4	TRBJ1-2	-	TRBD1	CASRPQGQGGYTF	TGTGCCAGCAGACCACAGGGACAGGGAGGCTACACCTTC